These 25 T cell receptor beta chains were all obtained from the same sample, sequenced in a study of memory CD4+ T cells and cytomegalovirus serostatus. Single viable CD3+CD4+CD8-CD45RO+ cells were sorted as the memory CD4+ T cells. Sequencing used immunoSEQ multiplex PCR; TCRdb keeps in-frame clones, though not all of them. The sample lists more than 40,000 clones; around 80% were seen once. The specimen was memory CD4+ T cells from blood. The receptors stem from an adult in good health and CMV-seronegative.

The chain couples TRBV5-6 to TRBJ2-7; D remains unclear. The CDR3 is 15 residues long. Trimming removed 4 bases from V and 4 bases from J, with 18 bases in between. The V gene's germline CDR1 is SGHDT and CDR2 YYEEEE. The CDR3 bases are TGTGCCAGCAGCCCCGGTATAACAGTACAGTACGAGCAGTACTTC. This codes for CASSPGITVQYEQYF.

This clone has just one count. The CDR3 DNA reads as TGTGCCAGCAGCGCAGGGAGAGGCTACACCTTC. Its protein product is CASSAGRGYTF. J is TRBJ1-2 and V is TRBV6-5, with D tentatively TRBD1 (5 bases). The CDR3 is 11 residues long. Germline V CDR1 and CDR2: MNHEY, SVGAGI. Between the trimmed V and J ends, which lost 6 bases and 8 bases, there was a span of 10 bases.

This clone came up once. Other DNA sequences in this specimen translate into the identical CDR3. J is TRBJ1-3 and V is TRBV30; D is uncertain. This CDR3 is built from 12 residues. CDR1 and CDR2 from the germline V gene are GTSNPN and SVGIG (reference sequence). The V and J ends lost 3 bases and 1 base respectively, with 4 bases between them. CDR3 sequence: CAWRGSGNTIYF. The CDR3 DNA reads as TGTGCCTGGAGAGGGTCTGGAAACACCATATATTTT.

The V and J genes are TRBV7-9 and TRBJ2-2; D uncertain. The CDR3 runs to 14 residues. CDR1 and CDR2 (germline): SEHNR, FQNEAQ (reference sequence). Trimming took off 2 bases at V and 3 bases at J, with 7 bases between the two ends. CDR3 residues: CASSLFADTGELFF. The CDR3 coding sequence is TGTGCCAGCAGCTTATTCGCAGACACCGGGGAGCTGTTTTTT.

The chain has TRBV5-1 and TRBJ1-1, with D unclear. Germline V lookup: CDR1 SGHRS, CDR2 YFSETQ. V was clipped by 4 bases and J by 5 bases, with 15 bases between them. The length of the CDR3 is 14 residues. The CDR3 nucleotides read TGCGCCAGCAGCCGCGAGGAGGGTAGGACTGAAGCTTTCTTT. Translation gives CASSREEGRTEAFF. The full variable domain, with the rest looked up from reference TRBV5-1 and TRBJ1-1, is KAGVTQTPRYLIKTRGQQVTLSCSPISGHRSVSWYQQTPGQGLQFLFEYFSETQRNKGNFPGRFSGRQFSNSRSEMNVSTLELGDSALYLCASSREEGRTEAFFGQGTRLTVV.

The CDR3 sequence: CASTTPTKGGEAFF. DNA for the CDR3: TGTGCCAGCACCACCCCGACAAAAGGCGGTGAAGCTTTCTTT. This chain uses TRBV28 with TRBJ1-1; the D is unclear. Trimming took 7 bases from V and 7 from J, leaving 19 bases between them. The CDR3 consists of 14 residues. Germline values: CDR1 MDHEN, CDR2 SYDVKM.

The chain combines TRBV2 with TRBJ1-1; D unclear. Trimming cost V 5 bases and J 2 bases, with 3 bases left between them. This CDR3 region has 11 residues. Germline CDR1 is SNHLY and CDR2 is FYNNEI. CDR3 sequence (DNA): TGTGCCAGCAGTACAAACACTGAAGCTTTCTTT. Protein: CASSTNTEAFF.

This chain uses TRBV19 with TRBJ1-4; 10 positions agree with TRBD1. This CDR3 comprises 15 residues. With V trimmed by 5 bases and J by 10 bases, 10 bases remained unmatched. CDR1 and CDR2 from the germline V gene are LNHDA and SQIVND (reference sequence). CDR3 sequence (DNA): TGTGCCAGTAGTCGCCGGGACAGGGGCCCCGGAAAACTGTTTTTT. As protein: CASSRRDRGPGKLFF.

This sequence joins TRBV7-2 and TRBJ2-2; 7 positions match TRBD1. V gave up 5 bases and J gave up 2 bases; unmatched junction bases: 8. There are 16 residues in the CDR3. Germline loops: CDR1 SGHTA, CDR2 FQGNSA. The CDR3 region has the DNA TGTGCCAGCAGCCCAGAGGGGGCTCTAAACACCGGGGAGCTGTTTTTT. Its translation is CASSPEGALNTGELFF.

The chain links TRBV4-3 to TRBJ1-1; TRBD1 is a possible D gene (6 bases). This CDR3 has 15 residues. Germline V lookup: CDR1 LGHNA, CDR2 YSLEER. Trimming pared 1 base from V and 4 bases from J, leaving 13 bases between. CDR3 DNA: TGCGCCAGCAGCCAAGGAAACAGGGATCTCACTGAAGCTTTCTTT. It specifies CASSQGNRDLTEAFF.

The chain carries TRBV15 and TRBJ2-7; the D gene is possibly TRBD2 (6 bases). CDR1 LNHNV and CDR2 YYDKDF come from the germline V gene (reference sequence). V shed 3 bases and J shed 2 bases, with 11 bases lying between them. This CDR3 comprises 14 residues. DNA for the CDR3: TGTGCCACCAGCAGCAGACGGGGGACCTACGAGCAGTACTTC. This encodes CATSSRRGTYEQYF.

The rearrangement links TRBV28 to TRBJ2-5; perhaps TRBD1 as D (6 bases). The CDR3 sequence is 14 residues long. The germline CDR1 and CDR2 sequences are MDHEN and SYDVKM. Between the trimmed V and J ends, which lost 1 base and 2 bases, there was a span of 8 bases. In DNA, the CDR3 is TGTGCCAGCAGTTTATCAGGGGTTCAAGAGACCCAGTACTTC. This codes for CASSLSGVQETQYF.

This clone has just a few counts. This chain connects TRBV10-3 to TRBJ2-2, with 8 bases aligning to TRBD2. Germline-derived CDR1 and CDR2 are ENHRY and SYGVKD. With V trimmed by 9 bases and J by 2 bases, 5 bases remained unmatched. The CDR3 extends over 14 amino acids. CDR3 amino acids: CAIGRGVNTGELFF. The CDR3 coding sequence is TGTGCCATTGGGCGGGGGGTAAACACCGGGGAGCTGTTTTTT.

V usage is TRBV11-2 and J usage is TRBJ1-4; 7 positions agree with TRBD1. CDR1 SGHAT and CDR2 FQNNGV come from the germline V gene. V shed 5 bases, J shed 9 bases, and the junction held 15 bases outside the gene matches. There are 16 residues in the CDR3. The CDR3 sequence: CASSPPPTGKGKKLFF. The DNA of the CDR3 is TGTGCCAGCAGCCCTCCCCCGACAGGGAAGGGGAAAAAACTGTTTTTT. The full variable domain, its missing parts supplied by reference TRBV11-2 and TRBJ1-4, is EAGVAQSPRYKIIEKRQSVAFWCNPISGHATLYWYQQILGQGPKLLIQFQNNGVVDDSQLPKDRFSAERLKGVDSTLKIQPAKLEDSAVYLCASSPPPTGKGKKLFFGSGTQLSVL.

The chain employs TRBV9 and TRBJ2-5, with 13 bases aligning to TRBD2. Germline-derived CDR1 and CDR2 are SGDLS and YYNGEE. With V trimmed by 4 bases and J by 2 bases, 5 bases remained unmatched. CDR3 length: 16 residues. The CDR3 loop reads CASSLGLAGVQETQYF. The CDR3 DNA sequence: TGTGCCAGCAGCCTCGGACTAGCGGGAGTACAAGAGACCCAGTACTTC.

The rearrangement links TRBV28 to TRBJ2-7, with 7 bases that match TRBD1. This CDR3 has 13 residues. With 5 bases clipped from V and 4 bases from J, the junction kept 5 bases outside the gene matches. CDR1 is MDHEN, CDR2 SYDVKM, per germline. The CDR3 DNA follows: TGTGCCAGCAGTCGTAACAGGGGTTACGAGCAGTACTTC. Encoded protein: CASSRNRGYEQYF.

The rearrangement uses TRBV11-2 and TRBJ1-1; 8 nucleotides match TRBD1. With V trimmed by 1 base and J by 5 bases, 3 bases remained unmatched. The CDR3 loop spans 14 amino acids. The germline gives CDR1 SGHAT, CDR2 FQNNGV. CDR3 residues: CASSLVQGATEAFF. The DNA of the CDR3 is TGTGCCAGCAGCTTAGTTCAGGGGGCGACTGAAGCTTTCTTT.

In DNA, the CDR3 is TGTGCCATCACCCGGGAGAGTGAAGCTTTCTTT. Amino acids: CAITRESEAFF. The chain recombines TRBV28 with TRBJ1-1; D is ambiguous. This CDR3 comprises 11 residues. Between the trimmed V and J ends, which lost 10 bases and 7 bases, there was a span of 13 bases. CDR1 is MDHEN, CDR2 SYDVKM, per germline.

V and J are TRBV27 and TRBJ2-2, with 7 bases that match TRBD1. CDR3 length: 11 residues. Per germline, CDR1 MNHEY and CDR2 SMNVEV (reference sequence). The CDR3 reads CPRGRPGELFF. The DNA of the CDR3 is TGTCCTAGGGGGCGGCCCGGGGAGCTGTTTTTT.

This clone was seen a handful of times. Additional DNA sequences in this sample encode the identical CDR3. V gene TRBV5-1 combines with J gene TRBJ2-5; D not resolved. This CDR3 spans 11 amino acids. Trimming took 2 bases from V and 4 from J, leaving 3 bases between them. The germline gives CDR1 SGHRS, CDR2 YFSETQ. The CDR3 is CASSFGETQYF. The CDR3, as DNA: TGCGCCAGCAGCTTCGGAGAGACCCAGTACTTC.

The chain recombines TRBV6-5 with TRBJ2-5; 9 bases align to TRBD1. CDR1 is MNHEY, CDR2 SVGAGI, per germline. The J segment lost 5 bases and the V segment lost 6 bases, leaving 10 bases of the junction unmatched. The CDR3 covers 15 residues. This CDR3 is CASRHTGGAGETQYF. The CDR3 DNA reads as TGTGCCAGCAGGCATACAGGGGGCGCGGGTGAGACCCAGTACTTC.

The chain combines TRBV5-6 with TRBJ2-3; D is unresolved. The CDR3 has 18 residues. Germline values: CDR1 SGHDT, CDR2 YYEEEE. The V end was cut by 0 bases, the J end by 0 bases, with 17 bases between. CDR3 sequence: CASSLGPLLQTSTDTQYF. As DNA, the CDR3 is TGTGCCAGCAGCTTGGGCCCACTCTTACAAACCAGCACAGATACGCAGTATTTT.

The V and J genes are TRBV28 and TRBJ1-1, with a weak D call TRBD1 (6 bases). Germline loops: CDR1 MDHEN, CDR2 SYDVKM. The CDR3 totals 15 residues. The V and J ends lost 6 bases and 5 bases respectively, with 19 bases between them. The CDR3 sequence: CASSSGKGGRTEAFF. The CDR3 DNA is TGTGCCAGCAGCTCGGGTAAGGGGGGGAGGACTGAAGCTTTCTTT. The whole variable domain, filled in from reference TRBV28 and TRBJ1-1, reads DVKVTQSSRYLVKRTGEKVFLECVQDMDHENMFWYRQDPGLGLRLIYFSYDVKMKEKGDIPEGYSVSREKKERFSLILESASTNQTSMYLCASSSGKGGRTEAFFGQGTRLTVV.

This clone appeared once. The chain couples TRBV25-1 to TRBJ2-5, with D perhaps matching TRBD1 (6 bases). V was shortened by 3 bases and J by 5 bases, with 13 bases between the two germline ends. CDR1 and CDR2 from the germline V gene are MGHDK and SYGVNS. The CDR3 totals 14 residues. CDR3 in DNA: TGTGCCAGCAGTGAGCCAGGGGATGTGGAGACCCAGTACTTC. Its protein is CASSEPGDVETQYF.

This chain joins TRBV6-5 and TRBJ1-2; D remains unclear. Germline-derived CDR1 and CDR2 are MNHEY and SVGAGI. V lost 6 bases to trimming and J lost 0 bases, with 11 bases between them. There are 14 residues in the CDR3. CDR3 bases: TGTGCCAGCAGACGATCCGCTGCTAACTATGGCTACACCTTC. This sequence encodes CASRRSAANYGYTF.